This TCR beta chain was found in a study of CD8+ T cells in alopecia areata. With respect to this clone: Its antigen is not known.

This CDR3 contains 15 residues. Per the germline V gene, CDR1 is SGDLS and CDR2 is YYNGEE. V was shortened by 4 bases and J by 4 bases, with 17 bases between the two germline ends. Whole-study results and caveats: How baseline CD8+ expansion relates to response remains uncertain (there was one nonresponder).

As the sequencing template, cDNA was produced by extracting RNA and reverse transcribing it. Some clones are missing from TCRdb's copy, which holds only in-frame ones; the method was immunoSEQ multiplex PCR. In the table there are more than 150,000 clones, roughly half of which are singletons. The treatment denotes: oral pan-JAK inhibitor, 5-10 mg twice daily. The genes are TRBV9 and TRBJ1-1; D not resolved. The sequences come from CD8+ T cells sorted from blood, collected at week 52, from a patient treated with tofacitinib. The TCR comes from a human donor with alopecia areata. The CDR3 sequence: CASSPLNSVGTEAFF. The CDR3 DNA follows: TGTGCCAGCAGCCCCCTAAATTCAGTGGGCACTGAAGCTTTCTTT. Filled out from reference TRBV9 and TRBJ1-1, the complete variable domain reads DSGVTQTPKHLITATGQRVTLRCSPRSGDLSVYWYQQSLDQGLQFLIQYYNGEERAKGNILERFSAQQFPDLHSELNLSSLELGDSALYFCASSPLNSVGTEAFFGQGTRLTVV.